What follows describes a single T cell receptor beta chain. Its matching antigen is unknown. The sample belongs to a study of cytomegalovirus exposure and HLA in healthy donors. For the study at large: Later analysis reported that the approximately 120 validation repertoires shared the platform of the approximately 620 first-cohort repertoires.

Germline V gene data show CDR1 as SGHNT and CDR2 as YYREEE (reference sequence). CDR3 size: 15 residues. V lost 4 bases and J 1 base, leaving 12 bases between the germline ends. Generated by immunoSEQ multiplex PCR, the TCRdb table keeps only in-frame clones and is missing some. Here the sample spans some 150,000 clones, roughly 89% being singletons. Findings and caveats of the study: Altogether, 150 to 200 TCR beta chains were recorded as cytomegalovirus-associated.

The TCR comes from a woman younger than 45 in good health and CMV-seronegative. This chain joins TRBV5-4 and TRBJ2-1, with D possibly TRBD1 on 6 matching bases. Sequences were obtained from PBMCs. The CDR3 protein is CASSTSQGSYNEQFF. DNA for the CDR3: TGTGCCAGCAGCACCTCACAGGGATCCTACAATGAGCAGTTCTTC.